This T cell receptor (beta chain) stems from a study of blood T cell repertoires in COVID-19. Germline-derived CDR1 and CDR2 are LNHDA and SQIVND (reference sequence). The CDR3 sequence is 14 residues long. V shed 6 bases and J 2 bases; nucleotides not matched to a gene: 2. Here immunoSEQ multiplex PCR was the method, and the copy in TCRdb shows in-frame clones only, minus some. The sample consists of some 16,000 clones, around 88% of them appearing once. The TCR sequence derives from a human donor in a cohort sampled during active COVID-19. The sequenced material came from peripheral blood. The rearrangement uses TRBV19 and TRBJ1-4; TRBD1 aligns across 8 bases. The CDR3 DNA reads TGTGCCAGTAGGAACAGGGGGACTAATGAAAAACTGTTTTTT. Translating it yields CASRNRGTNEKLFF.